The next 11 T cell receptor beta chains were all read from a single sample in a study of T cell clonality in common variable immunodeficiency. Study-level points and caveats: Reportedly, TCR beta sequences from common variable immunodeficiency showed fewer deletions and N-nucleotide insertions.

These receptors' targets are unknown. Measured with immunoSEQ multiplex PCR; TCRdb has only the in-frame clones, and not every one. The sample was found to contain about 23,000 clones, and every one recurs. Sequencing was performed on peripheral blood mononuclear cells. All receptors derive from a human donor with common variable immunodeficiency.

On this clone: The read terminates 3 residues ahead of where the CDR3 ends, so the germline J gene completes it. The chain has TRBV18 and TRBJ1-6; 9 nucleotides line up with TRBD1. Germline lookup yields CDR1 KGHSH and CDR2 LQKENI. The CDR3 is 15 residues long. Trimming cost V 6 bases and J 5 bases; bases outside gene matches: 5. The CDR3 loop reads CASSSGTGNNSPLHF. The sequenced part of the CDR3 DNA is TGTGCCAGCTCGTCCGGGACAGGGAATAATTCACCC.

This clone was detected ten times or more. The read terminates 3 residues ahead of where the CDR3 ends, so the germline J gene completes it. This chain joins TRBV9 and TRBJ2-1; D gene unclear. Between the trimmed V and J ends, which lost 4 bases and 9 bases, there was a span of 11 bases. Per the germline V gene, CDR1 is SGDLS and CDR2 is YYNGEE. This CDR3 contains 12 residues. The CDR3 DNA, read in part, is TGTGCCAGCAGCCTAGACCGCGGTGAG. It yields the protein CASSLDRGE. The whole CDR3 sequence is CASSLDRGEQFF.

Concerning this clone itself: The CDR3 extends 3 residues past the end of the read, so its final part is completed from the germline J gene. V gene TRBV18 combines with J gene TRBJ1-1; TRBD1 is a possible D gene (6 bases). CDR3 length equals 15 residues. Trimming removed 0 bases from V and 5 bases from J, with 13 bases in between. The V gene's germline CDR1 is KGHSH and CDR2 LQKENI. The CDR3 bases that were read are TGTGCCAGCTCACCACCTACAGGGCAGAGGACTGAA. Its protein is CASSPPTGQRTE. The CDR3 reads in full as CASSPPTGQRTEAFF.

The sequenced CDR3 bases are TGTGCCAGCAGTTTAGGGGCCACTGAA. It is translated as CASSLGATE. The CDR3 in its entirety is CASSLGATEAFF. J is TRBJ1-1 and V is TRBV6-2 or TRBV6-3; D is perhaps TRBD1 (5 bases). The CDR3 goes on 3 residues after the read ends, and that part is filled in from the germline J gene. The CDR3 has 12 residues. Germline CDR1 reads MNHEY; CDR2 reads SVGEGT. V was cut by 4 bases and J by 4 bases, with 7 bases left in between.

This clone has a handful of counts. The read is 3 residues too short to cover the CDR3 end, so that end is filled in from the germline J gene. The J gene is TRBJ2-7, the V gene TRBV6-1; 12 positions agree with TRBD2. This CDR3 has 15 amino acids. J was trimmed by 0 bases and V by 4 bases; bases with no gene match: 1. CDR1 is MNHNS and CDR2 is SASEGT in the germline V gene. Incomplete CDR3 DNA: TGTGCCAGCAGTGCACTAGCGGGGGGCTCCTACGAG. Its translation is CASSALAGGSYE. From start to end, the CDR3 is CASSALAGGSYEQYF.

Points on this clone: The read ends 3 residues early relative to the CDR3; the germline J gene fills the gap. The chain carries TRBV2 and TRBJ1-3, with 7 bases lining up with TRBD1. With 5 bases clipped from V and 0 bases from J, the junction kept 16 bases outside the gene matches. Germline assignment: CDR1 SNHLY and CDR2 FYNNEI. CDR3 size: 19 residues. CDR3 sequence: CASSRQGDLPLSSGNTIYF. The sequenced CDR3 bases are TGTGCCAGCAGTCGACAGGGAGATTTGCCCTTAAGCTCTGGAAACACC.

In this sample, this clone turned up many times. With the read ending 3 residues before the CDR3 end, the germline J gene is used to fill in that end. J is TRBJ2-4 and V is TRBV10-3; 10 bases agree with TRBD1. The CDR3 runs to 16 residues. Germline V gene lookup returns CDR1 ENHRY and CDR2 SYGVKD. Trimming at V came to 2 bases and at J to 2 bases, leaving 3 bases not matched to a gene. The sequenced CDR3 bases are TGTGCCATCAGTGAGGGGGACAGGGGAACCAAAAACATT. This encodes CAISEGDRGTKNI. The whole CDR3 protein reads CAISEGDRGTKNIQYF.

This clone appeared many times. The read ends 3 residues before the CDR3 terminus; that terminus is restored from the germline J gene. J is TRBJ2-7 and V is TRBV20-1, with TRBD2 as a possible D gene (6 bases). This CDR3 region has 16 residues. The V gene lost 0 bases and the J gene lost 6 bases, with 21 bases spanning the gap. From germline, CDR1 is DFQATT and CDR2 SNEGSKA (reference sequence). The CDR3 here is CSARDRYSSGSVEQYF. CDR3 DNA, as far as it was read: TGCAGTGCTAGAGATCGGTATTCCAGCGGGTCCGTCGAG.

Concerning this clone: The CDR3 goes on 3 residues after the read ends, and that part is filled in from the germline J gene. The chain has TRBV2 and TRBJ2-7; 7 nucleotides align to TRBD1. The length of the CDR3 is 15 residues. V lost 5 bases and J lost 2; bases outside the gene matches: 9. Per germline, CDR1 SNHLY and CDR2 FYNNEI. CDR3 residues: CASSRDRTGTYEQYF. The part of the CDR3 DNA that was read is TGTGCCAGCAGTCGCGACCGGACAGGAACCTACGAG. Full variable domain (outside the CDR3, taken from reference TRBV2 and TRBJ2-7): EPEVTQTPSHQVTQMGQEVILRCVPISNHLYFYWYRQILGQKVEFLVSFYNNEISEKSEIFDDQFSVERPDGSNFTLKIRSTKLEDSAMYFCASSRDRTGTYEQYFGPGTRLTVT.

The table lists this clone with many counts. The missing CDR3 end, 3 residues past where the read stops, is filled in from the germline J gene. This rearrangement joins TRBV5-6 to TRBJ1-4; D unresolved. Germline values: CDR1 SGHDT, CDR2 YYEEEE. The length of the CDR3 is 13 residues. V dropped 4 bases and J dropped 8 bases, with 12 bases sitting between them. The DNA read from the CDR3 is TGTGCCAGCAGCCGGGTTGATGGGGAAAAA. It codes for CASSRVDGEK. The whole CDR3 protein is CASSRVDGEKLFF.

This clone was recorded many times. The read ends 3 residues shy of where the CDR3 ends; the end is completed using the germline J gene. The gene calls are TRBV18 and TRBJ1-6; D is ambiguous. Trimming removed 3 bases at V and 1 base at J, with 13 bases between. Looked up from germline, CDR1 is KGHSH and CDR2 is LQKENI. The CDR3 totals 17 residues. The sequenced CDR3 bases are TGTGCCAGCTCACCGTTAGCTCCGGGGTCCTATAATTCACCC. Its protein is CASSPLAPGSYNSP. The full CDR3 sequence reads CASSPLAPGSYNSPLHF. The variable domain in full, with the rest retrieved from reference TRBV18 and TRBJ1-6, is NAGVMQNPRHLVRRRGQEARLRCSPMKGHSHVYWYRQLPEEGLKFMVYLQKENIIDESGMPKERFSAEFPKEGPSILRIQQVVRGDSAAYFCASSPLAPGSYNSPLHFGNGTRLTVT.